The rows below give T cell receptor beta chains drawn from one sample of a study of T-cell reconstitution after alpha-beta-depleted transplantation in children. TCRdb re-analysed the PCR reads in MiXCR, keeping a single row per CDR3 protein. This table holds approximately 82,000 distinct CDR3 sequences, 15% to 20% found once. The sequencing used PBMCs, mostly from graft donor cells, collected 360 days after TCRalphabeta/CD19-depleted stem cell transplant. The origin of the receptors is a male patient between 2 and 10 years old who had a stem cell transplant for acute lymphoblastic leukemia, so the T cells may come from the graft donor. The CDR3 runs from the conserved cysteine through the conserved F or W. The order of the fields is clone size, D gene, J gene, V gene, CDR3 protein, CDR3 DNA. D genes are given only for firm matches. Size values are once, few and many counts, or a class for expanded clones, and some rows have none.

>NA|TRBD2|TRBJ2-3|TRBV6-1
CASSELSAGLTDTQYF
TGTGCCAGCAGTGAACTCTCAGCGGGGCTCACAGATACGCAGTATTTT
>few|TRBD2|TRBJ2-7|TRBV20-1
CSAIPSGSSYEQYF
TGCAGTGCTATCCCTAGCGGGAGCTCCTACGAGCAGTACTTC
>many|NA|TRBJ1-6|TRBV5-1
CASSLGDRRSPLHF
TGCGCCAGCAGCTTGGGTGACAGACGTTCACCCCTCCACTTT
>NA|TRBD1|TRBJ2-5|TRBV6-1
CASSRNIRGETQYF
TGTGCCAGCAGTCGAAACATCAGGGGGGAGACCCAGTACTTC
>few|NA|TRBJ1-1|TRBV5-1
CASSLGVIRTEAFF
TGCGCCAGCAGCTTGGGCGTTATTCGCACTGAAGCTTTCTTT
>few|NA|TRBJ2-7|TRBV5-1
CASSLEQRYEQYF
TGCGCCAGCAGCTTGGAACAGAGATACGAGCAGTACTTC
>NA|NA|TRBJ2-2|TRBV5-1
CASSLRPTDTGELFF
TGCGCCAGCAGCTTGCGGCCTACGGACACCGGGGAGCTGTTTTTT
>few|NA|TRBJ2-1|TRBV29-1
CSVVGGVGQSYNEQFF
TGCAGCGTTGTGGGTGGTGTGGGCCAGTCCTACAATGAGCAGTTCTTC
>many|TRBD1|TRBJ2-7|TRBV20-1
CSASEPTGLASEQYF
TGCAGTGCTAGCGAGCCGACAGGGCTGGCGAGCGAGCAGTACTTC
>NA|NA|TRBJ1-1|TRBV30
CAWRASNTEAFF
TGTGCCTGGCGGGCTTCGAACACTGAAGCTTTCTTT
>few|TRBD1|TRBJ2-7|TRBV29-1
CSVEVPGQGAHEQYF
TGCAGCGTTGAAGTCCCGGGACAGGGGGCCCACGAGCAGTACTTC
>many|NA|TRBJ2-1|TRBV12-3/TRBV12-4
CASSSRQAGFYNEQFF
TGTGCCAGCAGCTCTCGCCAGGCAGGGTTCTACAATGAGCAGTTCTTC
>few|NA|TRBJ1-4|TRBV2
CASSGGLLEKLFF
TGTGCCAGCAGCGGGGGGTTGCTGGAGAAACTGTTTTTT
>few|TRBD1|TRBJ1-1|TRBV24-1
CATSRDRGGPSYTEAFF
TGTGCCACCAGTAGGGACAGGGGAGGGCCGTCGTACACTGAAGCTTTCTTT
>NA|TRBD2|TRBJ2-1|TRBV11-2
CASSLGLAGREQFF
TGTGCCAGCAGCTTGGGACTAGCGGGAAGGGAGCAGTTCTTC
>few|NA|TRBJ2-7|TRBV11-1
CASSFLGPFPYEQYF
TGTGCCAGCAGCTTCCTCGGTCCCTTCCCCTACGAGCAGTACTTC
>many|TRBD1|TRBJ1-2|TRBV5-6
CASSFWDRSSGYTF
TGTGCCAGCAGCTTCTGGGACAGGTCTAGTGGCTACACCTTC
>few|TRBD2|TRBJ2-7|TRBV7-9
CASSLSGADGKEQYF
TGTGCCAGCAGCTTAAGCGGGGCTGACGGGAAGGAGCAGTACTTC
>NA|NA|TRBJ2-3|TRBV7-8
CASSFGGIVTDTQYF
TGTGCCAGCAGCTTCGGGGGAATAGTGACAGATACGCAGTATTTT
>few|NA|TRBJ2-3|TRBV5-1
CASSSRLQSSSTDTQYF
TGCGCCAGCAGCTCTAGACTACAATCCTCTAGCACAGATACGCAGTATTTT
>NA|NA|TRBJ2-7|TRBV12-3/TRBV12-4
CASSLNHGDEQYF
TGTGCCAGCAGTTTAAACCACGGAGACGAGCAGTACTTC
>NA|TRBD2|TRBJ2-7|TRBV6-5
CASRPGTSSSYEQYF
TGTGCCAGCAGACCGGGGACTAGTAGCTCCTACGAGCAGTACTTC
>many|TRBD2|TRBJ2-7|TRBV29-1
CSVVGLAGGAEQYF
TGCAGCGTTGTGGGTCTAGCGGGAGGGGCCGAGCAGTACTTC
>NA|NA|TRBJ2-1|TRBV7-9
CASSQRGARSSYNEQFF
TGTGCCAGCAGCCAGAGGGGGGCTAGGTCCTCCTACAATGAGCAGTTCTTC
>NA|NA|TRBJ2-7|TRBV12-3/TRBV12-4
CASTLGAGFGEQYF
TGTGCCAGCACCCTAGGGGCGGGTTTCGGCGAGCAGTACTTC
>many|TRBD1|TRBJ2-4|TRBV2
CASSPGQGRAKNIQYF
TGTGCCAGCAGTCCCGGACAGGGAAGGGCCAAAAACATTCAGTACTTC
>few|TRBD2|TRBJ2-2|TRBV7-2
CASSLRLAGATGELFF
TGTGCCAGCAGCTTAAGACTAGCCGGAGCCACCGGGGAGCTGTTTTTT
>NA|NA|TRBJ1-2|TRBV7-9
CASSLDEGVTIGYTF
TGTGCCAGCAGCTTAGACGAGGGAGTAACTATTGGCTACACCTTC
>NA|NA|TRBJ2-5|TRBV5-4
CASSWGLRVVKETQYF
TGTGCCAGCAGCTGGGGGCTCCGGGTGGTGAAAGAGACCCAGTACTTC
>few|NA|TRBJ2-7|TRBV12-3/TRBV12-4
CASSSPFSYEQYF
TGTGCCAGCAGTTCCCCGTTCTCCTACGAGCAGTACTTC
>few|TRBD1|TRBJ1-1|TRBV12-3/TRBV12-4
CASSSYGQANTEAFF
TGTGCCAGCAGTTCCTATGGACAGGCGAACACTGAAGCTTTCTTT
>NA|TRBD1|TRBJ1-2|TRBV5-6
CASSWGQGSGYTF
TGTGCCAGCAGCTGGGGACAGGGTTCCGGCTACACCTTC
>many|TRBD1|TRBJ1-4|TRBV29-1
CSVGTVNEKLFF
TGCAGCGTCGGGACAGTAAATGAAAAACTGTTTTTT
>NA|NA|TRBJ2-7|TRBV6-5
CASILDRLGYEQYF
NA
>few|NA|TRBJ1-5|TRBV12-3/TRBV12-4
CASSLQGDQPQHF
TGTGCCAGCAGTTTGCAGGGCGATCAGCCCCAGCATTTT
>NA|TRBD2|TRBJ2-3|TRBV3-1
CASSQGGLAGADTQYF
TGTGCCAGCAGCCAAGGGGGACTAGCGGGGGCAGATACGCAGTATTTT
>few|NA|TRBJ2-3|TRBV20-1
CSASMDKISTDTQYF
TGCAGTGCATCGATGGATAAGATTAGCACAGATACGCAGTATTTT
>few|NA|TRBJ2-1|TRBV29-1
CSASQLATNEQFF
TGCAGCGCCTCACAACTAGCCACCAATGAGCAGTTCTTC
>NA|NA|TRBJ2-3|TRBV28
CASRPFRGGTDTQYF
TGTGCCAGCAGGCCATTTAGGGGCGGAACAGATACGCAGTATTTT
>NA|NA|TRBJ2-7|TRBV7-6
CASSFLILQGGSPYEQYF
TGTGCCAGCAGCTTTTTGATTCTACAGGGTGGGTCCCCCTACGAGCAGTACTTC
>NA|TRBD1|TRBJ2-5|TRBV27
CASSVTGTGEETQYF
TGTGCCAGCAGTGTAACCGGGACAGGGGAAGAGACCCAGTACTTC
>few|NA|TRBJ2-6|TRBV5-1
CASSSLGGANVLTF
TGCGCCAGCAGCTCCCTCGGAGGGGCCAACGTCCTGACTTTC